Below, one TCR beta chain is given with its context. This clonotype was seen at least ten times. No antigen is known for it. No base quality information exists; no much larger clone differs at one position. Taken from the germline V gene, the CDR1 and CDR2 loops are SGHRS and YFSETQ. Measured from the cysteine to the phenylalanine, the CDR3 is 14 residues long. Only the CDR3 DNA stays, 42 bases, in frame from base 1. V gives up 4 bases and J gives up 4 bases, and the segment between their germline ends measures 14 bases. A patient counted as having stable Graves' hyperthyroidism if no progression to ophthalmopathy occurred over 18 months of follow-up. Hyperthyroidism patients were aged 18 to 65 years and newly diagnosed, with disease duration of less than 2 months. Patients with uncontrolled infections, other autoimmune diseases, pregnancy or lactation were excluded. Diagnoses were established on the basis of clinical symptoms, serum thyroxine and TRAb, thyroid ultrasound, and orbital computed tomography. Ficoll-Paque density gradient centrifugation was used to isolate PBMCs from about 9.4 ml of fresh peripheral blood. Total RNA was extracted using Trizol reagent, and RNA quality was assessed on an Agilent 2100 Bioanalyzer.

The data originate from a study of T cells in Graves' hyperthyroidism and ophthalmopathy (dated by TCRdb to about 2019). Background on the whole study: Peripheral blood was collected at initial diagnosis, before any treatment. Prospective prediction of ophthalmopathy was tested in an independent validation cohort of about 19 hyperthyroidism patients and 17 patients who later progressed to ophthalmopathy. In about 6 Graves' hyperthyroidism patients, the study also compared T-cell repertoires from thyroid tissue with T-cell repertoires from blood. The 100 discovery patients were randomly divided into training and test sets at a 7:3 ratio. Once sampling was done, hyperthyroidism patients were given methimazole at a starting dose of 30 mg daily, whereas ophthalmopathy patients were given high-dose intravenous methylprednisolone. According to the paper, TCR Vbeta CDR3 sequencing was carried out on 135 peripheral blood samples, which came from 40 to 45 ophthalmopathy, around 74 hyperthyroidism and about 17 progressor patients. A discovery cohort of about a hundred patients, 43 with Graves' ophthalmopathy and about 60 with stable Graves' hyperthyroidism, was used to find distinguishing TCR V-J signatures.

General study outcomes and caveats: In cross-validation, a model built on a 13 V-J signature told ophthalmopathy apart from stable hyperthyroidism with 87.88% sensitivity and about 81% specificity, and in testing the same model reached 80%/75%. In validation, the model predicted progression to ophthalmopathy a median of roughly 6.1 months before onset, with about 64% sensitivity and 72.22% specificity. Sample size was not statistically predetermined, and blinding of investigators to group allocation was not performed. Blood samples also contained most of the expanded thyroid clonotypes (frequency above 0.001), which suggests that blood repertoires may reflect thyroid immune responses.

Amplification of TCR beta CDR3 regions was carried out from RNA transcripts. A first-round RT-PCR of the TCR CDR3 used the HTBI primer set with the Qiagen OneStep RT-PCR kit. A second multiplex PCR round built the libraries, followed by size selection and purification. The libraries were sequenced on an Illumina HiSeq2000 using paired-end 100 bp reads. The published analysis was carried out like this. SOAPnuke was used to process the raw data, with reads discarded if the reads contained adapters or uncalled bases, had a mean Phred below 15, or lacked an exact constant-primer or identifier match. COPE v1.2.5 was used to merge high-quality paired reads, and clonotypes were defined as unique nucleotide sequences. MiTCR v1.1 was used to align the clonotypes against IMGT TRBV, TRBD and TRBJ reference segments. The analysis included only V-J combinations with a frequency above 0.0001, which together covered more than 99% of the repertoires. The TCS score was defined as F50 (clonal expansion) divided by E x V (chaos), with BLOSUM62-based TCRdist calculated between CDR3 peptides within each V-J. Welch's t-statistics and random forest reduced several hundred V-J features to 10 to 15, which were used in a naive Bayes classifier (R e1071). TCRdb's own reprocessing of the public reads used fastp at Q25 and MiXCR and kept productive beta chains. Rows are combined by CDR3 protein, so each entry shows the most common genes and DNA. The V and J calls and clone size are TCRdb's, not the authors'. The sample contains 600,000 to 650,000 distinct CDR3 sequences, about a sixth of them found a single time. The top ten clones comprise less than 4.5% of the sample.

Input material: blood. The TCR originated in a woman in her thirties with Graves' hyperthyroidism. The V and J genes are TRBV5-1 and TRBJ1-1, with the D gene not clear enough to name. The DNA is TGCGCCAGCAGCCGCCCCGGGGAAAGCACTGAAGCTTTCTTT. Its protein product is CASSRPGESTEAFF.